A single sample gave rise to the 13 T cell receptor beta chains below, sequenced in a study of T cells after yellow fever vaccination. In TCRdb, the 5' RACE reads were re-called with MiXCR into one record per CDR3 protein. The sample has 250,000 to 350,000 distinct CDR3 sequences; roughly 4.3% are singletons. The material was PBMCs, obtained 15 days after the yellow fever booster vaccination. Source of these receptors: a man aged 18 to 30 who received the YFV17D yellow fever vaccine.

Concerning this clonotype: A much larger clone differs from this one at a single base, so this may be a read error. V is TRBV5-1 and J is TRBJ1-1; 8 bases map to TRBD1. Germline V CDR1 and CDR2: SGHRS, YFSETQ. The length of the CDR3 is 15 residues. CDR3 residues: CACSWRQGASAEAFF. The DNA of the CDR3 is TGCGCCTGCAGCTGGAGGCAGGGGGCGAGCGCTGAAGCTTTCTTT.

This clonotype was seen a few times. The chain couples TRBV12-3 or TRBV12-4 to TRBJ1-2; 7 nucleotides match TRBD1. CDR3 length equals 13 residues. J lost 4 bases, V lost 6 bases, and 5 bases had no gene match. The CDR3 sequence: CASSSTGFYGYTF. The CDR3 coding sequence is TGTGCCAGCAGCTCGACAGGGTTCTATGGCTACACCTTC.

This clonotype was picked up many times. The V and J genes are TRBV20-1 and TRBJ2-1; TRBD2 matches 10 bases. CDR3 length equals 14 residues. V was clipped by 1 base and J by 7 bases; unmatched bases: 4. Germline V gives CDR1 DFQATT, CDR2 SNEGSKA (reference sequence). The CDR3 DNA sequence: TGCAGTGCTAGAGTCCCGACTAGCGGGAATGAGCAGTTCTTC. Its translation: CSARVPTSGNEQFF.

This clonotype was found a few times. The rearrangement uses TRBV5-4 and TRBJ2-4, with a tentative D call TRBD1 (6 bases). CDR1 is SGHNT, CDR2 YYREEE, per germline (reference sequence). The CDR3 contains 15 residues. Trimming took off 0 bases at V and 9 bases at J, with 16 bases between the two ends. The CDR3 region has the DNA TGTGCCAGCAGCTTGGGGGGACAAATGTTAACCATTCAGTACTTC. Translation gives CASSLGGQMLTIQYF.

This clonotype was detected ten times or more. The chain links TRBV20-1 to TRBJ2-7; possibly TRBD1 for D (5 bases). The CDR3 contains 15 residues. V lost 3 bases and J lost 0, with 15 bases in between. Germline CDR1 is DFQATT and CDR2 is SNEGSKA (reference sequence). The CDR3 loop reads CSASEFIDSSYEQYF. The DNA of the CDR3 is TGCAGTGCTAGTGAATTTATTGACAGCTCCTACGAGCAGTACTTC.

The sample holds many counts of this clonotype. The chain employs TRBV5-1 and TRBJ2-7, with a weak D call TRBD2 (6 bases). CDR1 and CDR2 (germline): SGHRS, YFSETQ. The CDR3 runs 15 residues. V shed 6 bases and J shed 2 bases, with 18 bases lying between them. The CDR3 DNA reads as TGCGCCAGCACCCCAACCCCGGGGGTTACCTACGAGCAGTACTTC. As protein: CASTPTPGVTYEQYF.

This clonotype came up a few times. The chain couples TRBV15 to TRBJ2-1; D may correspond to TRBD1 or TRBD2 (5 bases each). The V end was cut by 6 bases, the J end by 2 bases, with 11 bases between. Germline V gene data show CDR1 as LNHNV and CDR2 as YYDKDF (reference sequence). The CDR3 is made up of 14 amino acids. The CDR3 protein is CATRVGETYNEQFF. The CDR3 bases are TGTGCCACCAGGGTGGGGGAGACCTACAATGAGCAGTTCTTC. The variable domain in full, completed from reference TRBV15 and TRBJ2-1, reads DAMVIQNPRYQVTQFGKPVTLSCSQTLNHNVMYWYQQKSSQAPKLLFHYYDKDFNNEADTPDNFQSRRPNTSFCFLDIRSPGLGDTAMYLCATRVGETYNEQFFGPGTRLTVL.

This clonotype was found many times. One end of the junction does not line up with germline, which may come from a read error. The chain links TRBV5-1 to TRBJ2-5, with 8 bases that match TRBD2. CDR1 and CDR2 (germline): SGHRS, YFSETQ. CDR3 length equals 14 residues. The CDR3 DNA follows: TGTGCCAGCAGCTTAGCGGGGAGCCAAGAGACCCAGTACTTC. This encodes CASSLAGSQETQYF. The full variable domain, its missing parts supplied by reference TRBV5-1 and TRBJ2-5, is KAGVTQTPRYLIKTRGQQVTLSCSPISGHRSVSWYQQTPGQGLQFLFEYFSETQRNKGNFPGRFSGRQFSNSRSEMNVSTLELGDSALYLCASSLAGSQETQYFGPGTRLLVL.

The chain combines TRBV7-9 with TRBJ2-5; D is perhaps TRBD1 (6 bases). CDR1 is SEHNR, CDR2 FQNEAQ, per germline (reference sequence). The CDR3 runs to 13 residues. The V and J ends lost 3 bases and 6 bases respectively, with 11 bases between them. The CDR3 spells CASSLVGDKTQYF. The CDR3 nucleotides are TGTGCCAGCAGCTTGGTTGGGGACAAGACCCAGTACTTC.

This clonotype was seen a few times. The rearrangement links TRBV12-3 or TRBV12-4 to TRBJ1-3; D is possibly TRBD1 (5 bases). The V end lost 6 bases, the J end lost 3 bases, and 15 bases lay between the germline ends. The CDR3 contains 15 residues. CDR3 sequence reads: CASRAGRENGNTIYF. CDR3 bases: TGTGCCAGCAGGGCCGGCAGGGAGAATGGAAACACCATATATTTT.

This sequence joins TRBV5-6 and TRBJ2-5, with D uncertain. CDR1 and CDR2 from the germline V gene are SGHDT and YYEEEE. This CDR3 has 15 amino acids. Trimming removed 0 bases at V and 6 bases at J, with 15 bases between. The CDR3 sequence is CASSLVSSLGKTQYF. The DNA of the CDR3 is TGTGCCAGCAGCTTGGTGTCTTCCCTCGGAAAGACCCAGTACTTC.

This clonotype occurred a few times. The genes are TRBV11-2 and TRBJ2-3; D is undetermined. Germline CDR1 is SGHAT and CDR2 is FQNNGV. Trimming removed 5 bases at V and 11 bases at J, with 11 bases between. This CDR3 comprises 11 residues. The CDR3 loop is CASSRTSVQYF. CDR3 nucleotide sequence: TGTGCCAGCAGCCGGACGAGCGTGCAGTATTTT.

This clonotype was observed at least ten times. The gene calls are TRBV5-1 and TRBJ2-5; D perhaps matches TRBD1 (5 bases). This CDR3 spans 13 amino acids. V shed 3 bases and J shed 3 bases, with 9 bases lying between them. From germline, CDR1 is SGHRS and CDR2 YFSETQ. CDR3 sequence: CASSSPDKETQYF. CDR3 sequence (DNA): TGCGCCAGCAGCTCACCGGACAAAGAGACCCAGTACTTC.